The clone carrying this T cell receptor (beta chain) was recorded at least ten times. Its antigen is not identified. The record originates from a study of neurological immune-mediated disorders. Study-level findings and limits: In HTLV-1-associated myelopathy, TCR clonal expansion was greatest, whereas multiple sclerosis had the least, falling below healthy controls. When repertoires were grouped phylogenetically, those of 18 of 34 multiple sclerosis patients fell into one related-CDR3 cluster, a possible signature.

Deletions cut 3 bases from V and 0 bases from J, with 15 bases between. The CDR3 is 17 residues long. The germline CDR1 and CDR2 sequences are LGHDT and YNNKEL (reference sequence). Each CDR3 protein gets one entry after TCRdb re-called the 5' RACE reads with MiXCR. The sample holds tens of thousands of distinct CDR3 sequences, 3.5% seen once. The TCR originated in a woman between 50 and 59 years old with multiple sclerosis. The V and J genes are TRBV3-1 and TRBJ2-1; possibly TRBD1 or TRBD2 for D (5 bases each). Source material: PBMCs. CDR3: CASSQGTGGRSYNEQFF. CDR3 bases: TGTGCCAGCAGCCAGGGGACCGGAGGCCGCTCCTACAATGAGCAGTTCTTC.